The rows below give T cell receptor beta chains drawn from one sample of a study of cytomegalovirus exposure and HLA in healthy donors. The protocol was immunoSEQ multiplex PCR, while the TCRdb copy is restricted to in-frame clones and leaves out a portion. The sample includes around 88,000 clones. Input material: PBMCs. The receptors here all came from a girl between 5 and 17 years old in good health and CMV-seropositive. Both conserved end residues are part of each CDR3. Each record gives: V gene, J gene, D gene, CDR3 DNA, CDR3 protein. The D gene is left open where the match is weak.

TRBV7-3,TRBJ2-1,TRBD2,TGTGCCAGCAGCTTACGCTCGCGGGGGAGTGAGCAGTTCTTC,CASSLRSRGSEQFF
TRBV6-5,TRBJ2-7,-,TGTGCCAGCAGCCCCTCGGGCTACGAGCAGTACTTC,CASSPSGYEQYF
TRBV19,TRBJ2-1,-,TGTGCCAGTAGATGGGGGCTTGAGCAGTTCTTC,CASRWGLEQFF
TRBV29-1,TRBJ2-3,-,TGCAGCGTGACCGGGGGACCTAGCACAGATACGCAGTATTTT,CSVTGGPSTDTQYF
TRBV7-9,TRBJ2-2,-,TGTGCCAGCAGCTTAACAGAGACCGGGGAGCTGTTTTTT,CASSLTETGELFF
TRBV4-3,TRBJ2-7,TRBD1,TGCGCCAGCAGCCAAGGGACAGGGGTGTACGAGCAGTACTTC,CASSQGTGVYEQYF
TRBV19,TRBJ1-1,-,TGTGCCAGTAGTATCACGGGGGGCACTGAAGCTTTCTTT,CASSITGGTEAFF
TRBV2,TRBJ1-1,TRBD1,TGTGCCAGCAGGGCCGGGACAGTTGGGGCCATGGCTTTCTTT,CASRAGTVGAMAFF
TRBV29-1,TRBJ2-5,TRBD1,TGCAGCGTCGGTCGACAGGGGGCCGGGGAGACCCAGTACTTC,CSVGRQGAGETQYF
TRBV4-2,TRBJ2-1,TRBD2,TGTGCCAGCAGCCAAGATAGCGGGGCGTCCTACAATGAGCAGTTCTTC,CASSQDSGASYNEQFF
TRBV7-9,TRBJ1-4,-,TGTGCCAGCAGTCGGGGGGAGACGGAAAAACTGTTTTTT,CASSRGETEKLFF
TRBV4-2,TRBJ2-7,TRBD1,TGTGCCAGCAGCCAGAACAGGGACAGGGAACTCTACGAGCAGTACTTC,CASSQNRDRELYEQYF
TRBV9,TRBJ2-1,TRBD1,TGTGCCAGCAGCGAACCCCATGGACAGGGGAAGGGTGAGCAGTTCTTC,CASSEPHGQGKGEQFF
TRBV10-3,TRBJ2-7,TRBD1,TGTGCCATCAAAGGACGGACAGGCCTCTCCTACGAGCAGTACTTC,CAIKGRTGLSYEQYF
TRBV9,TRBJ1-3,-,TGTGCCAGCGCTCAGGGCGGCACCTCTGGAAACACCATATATTTT,CASAQGGTSGNTIYF
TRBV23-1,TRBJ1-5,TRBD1,TGCGCCGGGGGGACAGCCGAGGGGCCCCAGCATTTT,CAGGTAEGPQHF
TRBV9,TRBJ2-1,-,TGTGCCAGCAGCGTAGGGCAGAGCGGCGTGCTCAATGAGCAGTTCTTC,CASSVGQSGVLNEQFF
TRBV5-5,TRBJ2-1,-,TGTGCCAGCAGCTTGAATACTATGGTTGGTGAGCAGTTCTTC,CASSLNTMVGEQFF
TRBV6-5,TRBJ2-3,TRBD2,TGTGCCAGCACCCCCGGGGGGTCAGATACGCAGTATTTT,CASTPGGSDTQYF
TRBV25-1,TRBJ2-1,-,TGTGCCAGCTCCTCAAAGGGGGACAATGAGCAGTTCTTC,CASSSKGDNEQFF
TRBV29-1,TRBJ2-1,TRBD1,TGCAGCGTAGGCCCCGGGACAGGGGTCAATGAGCAGTTCTTC,CSVGPGTGVNEQFF
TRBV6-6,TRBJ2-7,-,TGTGCCAGCAGTTTTACCCCTAACGAGCAGTACTTC,CASSFTPNEQYF
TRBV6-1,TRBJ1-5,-,TGTGCCAGCAGTGAAGCGAGGACAGCCTTATGGCATTTT,CASSEARTALWHF
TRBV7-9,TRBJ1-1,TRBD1,TGTGCCAGCAGCACCCGACAGGGAATGAACACTGAAGCTTTCTTT,CASSTRQGMNTEAFF
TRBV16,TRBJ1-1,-,TGTGCCAGCAGCCAAAACAGACCTGGGAACACTGAAGCTTTCTTT,CASSQNRPGNTEAFF
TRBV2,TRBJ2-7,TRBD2,TGTGCCAGCACTAGCGGGGCTTACGAGCAGTACTTC,CASTSGAYEQYF
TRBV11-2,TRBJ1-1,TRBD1,TGTGCCAGCAGCTTCACAGGGGGGAACACTGAAGCTTTCTTT,CASSFTGGNTEAFF
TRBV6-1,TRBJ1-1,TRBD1,TGTGCCAGCAGACAGGGGGGGACTGAAGCTTTCTTT,CASRQGGTEAFF
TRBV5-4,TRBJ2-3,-,TGTGCCAGCAGCCACCCGGGAACTACAGATACGCAGTATTTT,CASSHPGTTDTQYF
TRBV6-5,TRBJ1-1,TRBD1,TGTGCCAGCAGTTACGGGGACAGGACCACTGAAGCTTTCTTT,CASSYGDRTTEAFF
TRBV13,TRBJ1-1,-,TGTGCCAGCAGCTCCGGGAAGCTAGAAGCTTTCTTT,CASSSGKLEAFF
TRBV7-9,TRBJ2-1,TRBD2,TGTGCCAGCAGAGAAAGCGGGGGAGGCACCTACAATGAGCAGTTCTTC,CASRESGGGTYNEQFF
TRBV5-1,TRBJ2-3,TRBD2,TGCGCCAGCAGTCCCGTCCTAGCGGGGGCCACAGATACGCAGTATTTT,CASSPVLAGATDTQYF
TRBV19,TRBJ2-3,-,TGTGCCAGTAGTATATATGCGGGGGCTAGCACAGATACGCAGTATTTT,CASSIYAGASTDTQYF
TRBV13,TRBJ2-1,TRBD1,TGTGCCAGCAGCCATCCGACAGGGGGCCACAATGAGCAGTTCTTC,CASSHPTGGHNEQFF
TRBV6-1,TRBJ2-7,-,TGTGCCAGCAGAACCCAGTGGACGGAGGGAACCGAGCAGTACTTC,CASRTQWTEGTEQYF
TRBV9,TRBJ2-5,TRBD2,TGTGCCAGCAGCGCAAGCGGGGGGCAAGAGACCCAGTACTTC,CASSASGGQETQYF
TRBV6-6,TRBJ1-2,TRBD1,TGTGCCATCCGAGACAGGGGGCTCCCTAACTATGGCTACACCTTC,CAIRDRGLPNYGYTF
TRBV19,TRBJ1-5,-,TGTGCCAGTAGGGTCGTTGCCGAGGCGGTTCGGCCTCAGCATTTT,CASRVVAEAVRPQHF
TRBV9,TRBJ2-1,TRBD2,TGTGCCAGCAGCGGGCAACTAGCGGGGGGGATTAATGAGCAGTTCTTC,CASSGQLAGGINEQFF
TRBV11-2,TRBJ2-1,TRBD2,TGTGCCAGCAGCTCGGGACTAGCGGGACCGTATGAGCAGTTCTTC,CASSSGLAGPYEQFF
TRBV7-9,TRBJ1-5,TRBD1,TGTGCCAGCAGCCAAACCGGGACAGGGATTTTTAGCAATCAGCCCCAGCATTTT,CASSQTGTGIFSNQPQHF
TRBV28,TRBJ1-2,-,TGTGCCAGCAGGTTAGGAGGGGCGGCCTATGGCTACACCTTC,CASRLGGAAYGYTF
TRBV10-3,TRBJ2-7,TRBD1,TGTGCCATCAGTGACCGCCTCTCGGACAGGGCTGACTACGAGCAGTACTTC,CAISDRLSDRADYEQYF
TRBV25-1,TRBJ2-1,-,TGTGCCACCGCGACCCCGTTACTAGCTGAGCAGTTCTTC,CATATPLLAEQFF
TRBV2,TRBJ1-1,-,TGTGCCAGCAGTGGACTGTTGAACACTGAAGCTTTCTTT,CASSGLLNTEAFF
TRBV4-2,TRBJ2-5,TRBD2,TGTGCCATCCCTTGTGGTAGCGGGGGGCCAGGGCAAGAGACCCAGTACTTC,CAIPCGSGGPGQETQYF
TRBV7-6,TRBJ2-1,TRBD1,TGTGCCAGCAGCTTAGGACAGGGGTGGAATGAGCAGTTCTTC,CASSLGQGWNEQFF